The 8 T cell receptor beta chains below were found in one sample sequenced in a study of blood T cell repertoires in COVID-19. Profiling relied on immunoSEQ multiplex PCR, and the TCRdb table lists in-frame clones only, not all of them. The table has 75,000 to 95,000 clones, about nine tenths seen once. Material for sequencing was peripheral blood. The source of these receptors is a human donor in a cohort sampled during active COVID-19.

The rearrangement links TRBV18 to TRBJ2-5, with 7 bases that match TRBD2. The CDR3 runs 15 residues. The germline gives CDR1 KGHSH, CDR2 LQKENI. Losses at the gene ends were 4 bases for V and 0 bases for J; bases not matched to a gene: 5. CDR3 amino acids: CASSRLLANQETQYF. CDR3 nucleotide sequence: TGTGCCAGCTCACGCCTACTAGCGAACCAAGAGACCCAGTACTTC. Full variable domain (outside the CDR3, taken from reference TRBV18 and TRBJ2-5): NAGVMQNPRHLVRRRGQEARLRCSPMKGHSHVYWYRQLPEEGLKFMVYLQKENIIDESGMPKERFSAEFPKEGPSILRIQQVVRGDSAAYFCASSRLLANQETQYFGPGTRLLVL.

The J gene is TRBJ2-1, the V gene TRBV7-8; D is perhaps TRBD2 (6 bases). Germline CDR1 SGHVS, CDR2 FQNEAQ. The length of the CDR3 is 14 residues. V lost 5 bases and J lost 6, with 14 bases in between. The CDR3 nucleotides read TGTGCCAGCAGCCCCGCCGGAGGGAGCAATGAGCAGTTCTTC. Protein product: CASSPAGGSNEQFF.

The V call is TRBV5-5, the J call TRBJ2-5; 11 bases fit TRBD2. CDR1 is SGHKS, CDR2 YYEKEE, per germline (reference sequence). After removal of 3 bases from V and 4 bases from J, the junction contained 5 bases not matched to a gene. The CDR3 consists of 15 residues. The CDR3 region has the DNA TGTGCCAGCAGCTCGACTAGCGGGGTGTCAGAGACCCAGTACTTC. This sequence encodes CASSSTSGVSETQYF.

This chain uses TRBV6-2 or TRBV6-3 with TRBJ1-1, with no clear D. Germline CDR1 and CDR2: MNHEY and SVGEGT. The CDR3 covers 16 residues. Between the trimmed V and J ends, which lost 2 bases and 0 bases, there was a span of 13 bases. The CDR3 nucleotides read TGTGCCAGCAGTTACCCCGAGGCCACGTTGAACACTGAAGCTTTCTTT. Protein sequence: CASSYPEATLNTEAFF.

V usage is TRBV7-9 and J usage is TRBJ2-2, with 8 bases that match TRBD2. Trimming took 11 bases from V and 6 from J; bases not matched to a gene: 8. The CDR3 sequence is 13 residues long. Germline CDR1 is SEHNR and CDR2 is FQNEAQ (reference sequence). This CDR3 reads CACRGGSAGELFF. The CDR3 DNA follows: TGTGCCTGTCGGGGGGGATCGGCCGGGGAGCTGTTTTTT.

This clone was seen once. The J gene is TRBJ1-2, the V gene TRBV9, with TRBD1 as a possible D gene (6 bases). The CDR3 has 16 amino acids. V lost 0 bases to trimming and J lost 0 bases, with 12 bases between them. The germline V gene has CDR1 SGDLS and CDR2 YYNGEE. The CDR3 loop is CASSVEDSYSNYGYTF. CDR3 sequence (DNA): TGTGCCAGCAGCGTAGAGGACAGCTATTCTAACTATGGCTACACCTTC. Filled out from reference TRBV9 and TRBJ1-2, the complete variable domain reads DSGVTQTPKHLITATGQRVTLRCSPRSGDLSVYWYQQSLDQGLQFLIQYYNGEERAKGNILERFSAQQFPDLHSELNLSSLELGDSALYFCASSVEDSYSNYGYTFGSGTRLTVV.

V and J are TRBV7-2 and TRBJ2-3, with D perhaps matching TRBD2 (7 bases). CDR1 and CDR2 (germline): SGHTA, FQGNSA. V gave up 5 bases and J gave up 4 bases, with 16 bases separating them. This CDR3 is built from 15 residues. The CDR3, as DNA: TGTGCCAGCAGCCAAACGGGGGGCGTGGCAGATACGCAGTATTTT. It yields the protein CASSQTGGVADTQYF. The full variable domain, in which reference TRBV7-2 and TRBJ2-3 provide the parts outside the CDR3, is GAGVSQSPSNKVTEKGKDVELRCDPISGHTALYWYRQSLGQGLEFLIYFQGNSAPDKSGLPSDRFSAERTGGSVSTLTIQRTQQEDSAVYLCASSQTGGVADTQYFGPGTRLTVL.

This clone was seen more than once but under ten times. The chain is built from TRBV28 and TRBJ2-7, with 8 positions matching TRBD1. The V gene's germline CDR1 is MDHEN and CDR2 SYDVKM. This CDR3 contains 15 residues. The V and J ends lost 6 bases and 0 bases, in that order; junction bases with no gene match: 7. CDR3 loop: CASRLDRGFSYEQYF. CDR3 bases: TGTGCCAGCAGGCTAGACAGGGGATTCTCCTACGAGCAGTACTTC. Complete variable domain (other parts from reference TRBV28 and TRBJ2-7): DVKVTQSSRYLVKRTGEKVFLECVQDMDHENMFWYRQDPGLGLRLIYFSYDVKMKEKGDIPEGYSVSREKKERFSLILESASTNQTSMYLCASRLDRGFSYEQYFGPGTRLTVT.